Listed below are T cell receptor beta chains from one sample, sequenced in a study of beta chain features in type 1 diabetes. Clones were read by immunoSEQ multiplex PCR, and TCRdb kept only the in-frame ones, dropping some. The table includes about 350,000 clones, less than 20% detected once. Sequences were obtained from naive CD4+ T cells from blood. The receptor set was obtained from a woman aged 18-29 years in good health. CDR3s include the opening cysteine and the closing phenylalanine or tryptophan. The D gene is left open where the match is weak. Rows give clone size only sometimes, using once, few, many, or a class for an expanded clone.

D gene: NA
V gene: TRBV30
J gene: TRBJ1-1
clone size: NA
CDR3 protein: CAWSAQGSGAFF
CDR3 DNA: TGTGCCTGGAGTGCCCAGGGTTCGGGAGCTTTCTTT

D gene: TRBD1
V gene: TRBV18
J gene: TRBJ1-4
clone size: NA
CDR3 protein: CASSPPGQGDEKLFF
CDR3 DNA: TGTGCCAGCTCACCTCCGGGACAGGGAGATGAAAAACTGTTTTTT

D gene: TRBD1
V gene: TRBV2
J gene: TRBJ1-4
clone size: NA
CDR3 protein: CASSLGTGEEKLFF
CDR3 DNA: TGTGCCAGCAGCCTCGGGACAGGGGAGGAAAAACTGTTTTTT

D gene: NA
V gene: TRBV4-1
J gene: TRBJ2-4
clone size: few
CDR3 protein: CASSQAGNIQYF
CDR3 DNA: TGCGCCAGCAGCCAAGCCGGAAACATTCAGTACTTC

D gene: NA
V gene: TRBV2
J gene: TRBJ2-3
clone size: few
CDR3 protein: CASISSTDTQYF
CDR3 DNA: TGTGCCAGCATCTCTAGCACAGATACGCAGTATTTT

D gene: NA
V gene: TRBV11-1
J gene: TRBJ1-2
clone size: few
CDR3 protein: CASSPRGTWYGYTF
CDR3 DNA: TGTGCCAGCAGCCCACGTGGGACTTGGTATGGCTACACCTTC

D gene: TRBD2
V gene: TRBV30
J gene: TRBJ2-1
clone size: few
CDR3 protein: CAWSGYSGGGYNEQFF
CDR3 DNA: TGTGCCTGGAGTGGTTATAGCGGGGGGGGCTACAATGAGCAGTTCTTC

D gene: NA
V gene: TRBV9
J gene: TRBJ2-3
clone size: NA
CDR3 protein: CASSPRGSSLTDTQYF
CDR3 DNA: TGTGCCAGCAGCCCCCGAGGGTCCAGCCTTACAGATACGCAGTATTTT

D gene: TRBD2
V gene: TRBV2
J gene: TRBJ2-3
clone size: NA
CDR3 protein: CASSDLAGVGTDTQYF
CDR3 DNA: TGTGCCAGCAGTGACTTGGCGGGAGTAGGGACAGATACGCAGTATTTT

D gene: NA
V gene: TRBV21-1
J gene: TRBJ2-3
clone size: few
CDR3 protein: CASSKAPKDREPGGPTDTQYF
CDR3 DNA: TGTGCCAGCAGCAAAGCGCCTAAGGACAGGGAGCCAGGGGGCCCCACAGATACGCAGTATTTT

D gene: TRBD1
V gene: TRBV7-2
J gene: TRBJ2-7
clone size: NA
CDR3 protein: CASRKLGQGVYEQYF
CDR3 DNA: TGTGCCAGCAGAAAGCTGGGACAGGGAGTCTACGAGCAGTACTTC

D gene: NA
V gene: TRBV21-1
J gene: TRBJ1-2
clone size: NA
CDR3 protein: CASTHRDREYGYTF
CDR3 DNA: TGTGCCAGCACGCATCGGGACAGGGAATATGGCTACACCTTC

D gene: NA
V gene: TRBV18
J gene: TRBJ1-1
clone size: NA
CDR3 protein: CASSPREGTNEEAFF
CDR3 DNA: TGTGCCAGCTCACCCCGGGAAGGGACTAATGAGGAAGCTTTCTTT

D gene: TRBD2
V gene: TRBV7-3
J gene: TRBJ2-5
clone size: NA
CDR3 protein: CASSSGLAKTQYF
CDR3 DNA: TGTGCCAGCAGTTCCGGACTAGCAAAGACCCAGTACTTC

D gene: TRBD1
V gene: TRBV7-9
J gene: TRBJ1-4
clone size: few
CDR3 protein: CASGFGDRGEKLFF
CDR3 DNA: TGTGCCAGCGGATTTGGCGACAGGGGAGAAAAACTGTTTTTT

D gene: NA
V gene: TRBV5-1
J gene: TRBJ2-1
clone size: few
CDR3 protein: CASSAAGGTPSSYNEQFF
CDR3 DNA: TGCGCCAGCAGCGCGGCTGGGGGGACCCCAAGCTCCTACAATGAGCAGTTCTTC

D gene: NA
V gene: TRBV27
J gene: TRBJ2-7
clone size: NA
CDR3 protein: CASRSGTTYEQYF
CDR3 DNA: TGTGCCAGCAGATCCGGGACAACCTACGAGCAGTACTTC

D gene: NA
V gene: TRBV5-7
J gene: TRBJ2-7
clone size: NA
CDR3 protein: CASRPRTGRGHEQYF
CDR3 DNA: TGTGCCAGCAGGCCCCGAACAGGGAGAGGGCACGAGCAGTACTTC

D gene: TRBD2
V gene: TRBV7-9
J gene: TRBJ2-1
clone size: few
CDR3 protein: CASSSPTSANRLAKFF
CDR3 DNA: TGTGCCAGCAGCTCCCCGACTAGCGCCAATAGGCTCGCTAAGTTCTTC

D gene: NA
V gene: TRBV9
J gene: TRBJ1-6
clone size: few
CDR3 protein: CASSVEDKSSYNSPLHF
CDR3 DNA: TGTGCCAGCAGCGTAGAGGACAAGAGCTCCTATAATTCACCCCTCCACTTT

D gene: TRBD2
V gene: TRBV18
J gene: TRBJ2-5
clone size: few
CDR3 protein: CASSPLADQETQYF
CDR3 DNA: TGTGCCAGCTCACCCCTAGCGGATCAAGAGACCCAGTACTTC

D gene: TRBD1
V gene: TRBV6-6
J gene: TRBJ1-4
clone size: few
CDR3 protein: CASSQQGETEKLFF
CDR3 DNA: TGTGCCAGCAGTCAACAGGGGGAGACTGAAAAACTGTTTTTT

D gene: TRBD1
V gene: TRBV2
J gene: TRBJ2-3
clone size: few
CDR3 protein: CASIRDRGSDTQYF
CDR3 DNA: TGTGCCAGCATCCGGGACAGGGGTTCAGATACGCAGTATTTT